The present T cell receptor (beta chain) was sequenced within a study of T cell responses to AZD1222 COVID-19 vaccine. V shed 5 bases and J shed 1 base, with 20 bases lying between them. Germline CDR1 is MDHEN and CDR2 is SYDVKM. This CDR3 is 17 amino acids long. Generated by immunoSEQ multiplex PCR, the TCRdb table keeps only in-frame clones and is missing some. The sample consists of approximately 220,000 clones, about 93% of them appearing once. Points from the study as a whole: Clonal diversity was possibly underestimated, and the donors were mostly white British, with more females.

This clone was counted a few times. Its cognate antigen is unknown. The rearrangement links TRBV28 to TRBJ1-1; D gene ambiguous. The sequence was obtained from an adult in good health. The sequenced sample was peripheral blood, obtained on day 0 of MenACWY control vaccination. Written as DNA, the CDR3 is TGTGCCAGCAGTCCACAACGACTGGACGGCCGGAACACTGAAGCTTTCTTT. This encodes CASSPQRLDGRNTEAFF.